A selection of T cell receptor beta chains follows, all from one sample in a study of tissue T cells after allogeneic stem cell transplantation. Here immunoSEQ multiplex PCR was the method, and the copy in TCRdb shows in-frame clones only, minus some. The sample records about 6,900 clones, approximately 84% being singletons. Sequenced here: skin, sampled at autopsy. These TCRs come from a male patient aged 60 or over with steroid-refractory graft-versus-host disease after an allogeneic stem cell transplant. Some T cells could come from the graft donor. Each CDR3 is given with its conserved first and last residue. D genes are given only for firm matches. Size is omitted from some rows. Given values are once, few, many or a class for expanded clones.

CDR3aa,CDR3nt,abundance,v_gene,d_gene,j_gene
CASSVSGTGDREQYF,TGTGCCAGCAGCGTGTCCGGGACAGGGGACCGCGAGCAGTACTTC,.,TRBV9,TRBD1,TRBJ2-7
CATSRDEWAENTEAFF,TGTGCCACCAGCAGAGATGAGTGGGCAGAGAACACTGAAGCTTTCTTT,once,TRBV15,.,TRBJ1-1
CASRETSMGSEKLFF,TGTGCCAGCAGGGAAACAAGCATGGGGTCGGAAAAACTGTTTTTT,.,TRBV7-6,.,TRBJ1-4
CASKVGAYGYTF,TGTGCCAGCAAGGTGGGCGCGTATGGCTACACCTTC,.,TRBV25-1,.,TRBJ1-2
CASSLRSKGDDQPQHF,TGTGCCAGCAGTTTACGGAGCAAGGGCGACGATCAGCCCCAGCATTTT,.,TRBV28,.,TRBJ1-5
CASSRRQGEKLFF,TGTGCCAGCAGCAGAAGACAGGGGGAAAAACTGTTTTTT,few,TRBV7-3,TRBD1,TRBJ1-4
CASSFVWDRTDTQYF,TGTGCCAGCAGCTTCGTATGGGACCGCACAGATACGCAGTATTTT,.,TRBV7-9,.,TRBJ2-3
CASSLRRVSNEQFF,TGCGCCAGCAGCCTCAGGAGGGTTAGTAATGAGCAGTTCTTC,.,TRBV4-1,.,TRBJ2-1
CASSPLAWGSWETQYF,TGCGCCAGCAGCCCACTAGCGTGGGGGTCTTGGGAGACCCAGTACTTC,.,TRBV5-1,TRBD2,TRBJ2-5
CASSQDFGYEQYF,TGTGCCAGCAGCCAAGACTTTGGCTACGAGCAGTACTTC,.,TRBV4-2,.,TRBJ2-7
CASSIGTGTEAFF,TGTGCCAGTAGTATAGGAACGGGAACTGAAGCTTTCTTT,.,TRBV19,.,TRBJ1-1
CASSRKGVWGTDTQYF,TGTGCCAGCAGCCGCAAAGGGGTGTGGGGCACAGATACGCAGTATTTT,.,TRBV3-1/TRBV3-2,.,TRBJ2-3
CASSQPGQGQPQHF,TGTGCCAGCTCCCAACCGGGACAGGGTCAGCCCCAGCATTTT,few,TRBV18,TRBD1,TRBJ1-5
CASSRIAGRSPDTQYF,TGTGCCAGCAGCCGAATAGCGGGGCGAAGCCCGGATACGCAGTATTTT,.,TRBV7-9,TRBD2,TRBJ2-3
CASKVLGYGYTF,TGTGCCAGCAAGGTCCTTGGCTATGGCTACACCTTC,.,TRBV28,.,TRBJ1-2
CASSQRVGNEKLFF,TGTGCCAGCAGCCAACGGGTGGGTAATGAAAAACTGTTTTTT,.,TRBV9,.,TRBJ1-4
CASSSRDTDAFF,TGTGCCAGCAGCTCCAGGGACACCGACGCTTTCTTT,.,TRBV11-3,.,TRBJ1-1
CASSPDVVGEAQYF,TGTGCCAGCAGCCCGGACGTGGTGGGTGAGGCCCAGTACTTC,.,TRBV7-9,.,TRBJ2-5
CASSPQVANTGELFF,TGTGCCAGCAGCCCACAAGTCGCGAACACCGGGGAGCTGTTTTTT,.,TRBV5-5,.,TRBJ2-2
CAWRGLAETQYF,TGTGCCTGGAGGGGACTAGCGGAGACCCAGTACTTC,.,TRBV30,TRBD2,TRBJ2-5
CASSQERWGANEQFF,TGTGCCAGCAGCCAAGAAAGATGGGGGGCCAATGAGCAGTTCTTC,.,TRBV3-1/TRBV3-2,.,TRBJ2-1
CASREALNTGELFF,TGTGCCAGCAGGGAGGCCTTGAACACCGGGGAGCTGTTTTTT,.,TRBV7-9,.,TRBJ2-2
CASSYTFVGSYEQYF,TGTGCCAGCAGCTACACCTTTGTAGGCTCCTACGAGCAGTACTTC,.,TRBV7-2,.,TRBJ2-7
CASSGIGSNTEAFF,TGTGCCAGCAGCGGTATCGGGAGTAACACTGAAGCTTTCTTT,.,TRBV9,.,TRBJ1-1
CAWNFERRYSYEQYF,TGTGCCTGGAATTTCGAGAGGCGTTACTCCTACGAGCAGTACTTC,.,TRBV30,.,TRBJ2-7
CASSLRTGGRYEQYF,TGTGCCAGCAGTTTGCGGACAGGGGGGCGCTACGAGCAGTACTTC,.,TRBV28,TRBD1,TRBJ2-7
CASSFRWTGVNEQYF,TGTGCCAGCAGCTTCAGATGGACAGGGGTCAACGAGCAGTACTTC,few,TRBV11-2,TRBD1,TRBJ2-7
CASSQDDWRGYTEAFF,TGTGCCAGCAGCCAAGATGATTGGAGGGGGTACACTGAAGCTTTCTTT,.,TRBV4-2,.,TRBJ1-1
CAWRTGINLHHEQYF,TGTGCCTGGAGAACCGGGATCAATTTGCACCACGAGCAGTACTTC,.,TRBV30,.,TRBJ2-7
CASTLSAGNYGYTF,TGTGCCAGCACCTTATCAGCCGGAAACTATGGCTACACCTTC,.,TRBV27,.,TRBJ1-2
CASSVHGDRGDEKLFF,TGTGCCAGCAGCGTACATGGAGACAGGGGAGATGAAAAACTGTTTTTT,.,TRBV7-9,TRBD1,TRBJ1-4
CASSPIRTGGSYGYTF,TGTGCCAGCAGCCCGATAAGGACAGGGGGTAGCTATGGCTACACCTTC,few,TRBV28,TRBD1,TRBJ1-2
CASSPGAQNTEAFF,TGTGCCAGCAGCCCAGGGGCCCAGAACACTGAAGCTTTCTTT,.,TRBV28,.,TRBJ1-1
CASRGQGAVETQYF,TGCGCCAGCAGAGGACAGGGGGCTGTAGAGACCCAGTACTTC,.,TRBV5-1,TRBD1,TRBJ2-5
CASSLIEGFDNNEQFF,TGTGCCAGCAGCCTAATAGAAGGTTTTGACAACAATGAGCAGTTCTTC,.,TRBV7-9,.,TRBJ2-1
CASSSQGSRLHF,TGTGCCAGCAGTTCCCAGGGGTCCCGCCTCCACTTT,.,TRBV28,.,TRBJ1-6
CASSSNPGGDTEAFF,TGTGCCAGCAGTTCCAACCCGGGGGGGGACACTGAAGCTTTCTTT,few,TRBV6-5,.,TRBJ1-1
CASRRTSMPIETQYF,TGTGCCAGCAGAAGAACTAGCATGCCGATCGAGACCCAGTACTTC,.,TRBV27,.,TRBJ2-5
CASSQGQGVLTGELFF,TGTGCCAGCAGCCAAGGACAGGGGGTCCTGACCGGGGAGCTGTTTTTT,few,TRBV4-2,TRBD1,TRBJ2-2
CASSLGDLPTLYEQYF,TGTGCCAGCAGCTTGGGTGATCTTCCCACCCTCTACGAGCAGTACTTC,.,TRBV5-5,.,TRBJ2-7
CASRGPGGGTEAFF,TGTGCCAGCAGGGGTCCAGGTGGGGGCACTGAAGCTTTCTTT,.,TRBV3-1/TRBV3-2,.,TRBJ1-1
CAWSVLGGYEQYF,TGTGCCTGGAGTGTACTAGGGGGCTACGAGCAGTACTTC,.,TRBV30,.,TRBJ2-7
CASKPTGGNEKLFF,TGTGCCAGCAAGCCGACAGGGGGTAATGAAAAACTGTTTTTT,.,TRBV2,TRBD1,TRBJ1-4
CASSEYIAGTGHNQPQHF,TGTGCCAGCAGTGAATATATCGCCGGGACAGGACATAATCAGCCCCAGCATTTT,.,TRBV25-1,TRBD1,TRBJ1-5
CAWRRGRYSGNTIYF,TGTGCCTGGAGACGAGGTCGTTACTCTGGAAACACCATATATTTT,.,TRBV30,.,TRBJ1-3
CASSYPVGGNRATGELFF,TGTGCCAGCAGCTATCCAGTGGGGGGCAATAGGGCCACCGGGGAGCTGTTTTTT,.,TRBV7-6,.,TRBJ2-2
CASSTRANTGELFF,TGTGCCAGCAGTACCAGGGCCAACACCGGGGAGCTGTTTTTT,.,TRBV28,.,TRBJ2-2
CASSKGGRFSEAFF,TGTGCCAGTAGTAAGGGGGGCCGCTTTTCTGAAGCTTTCTTT,.,TRBV19,.,TRBJ1-1
CASSLRAGGISYEQYF,TGTGCCAGCAGTTTGAGGGCGGGGGGGATATCCTACGAGCAGTACTTC,.,TRBV27,TRBD2,TRBJ2-7
CASSLGGGNTEAFF,TGTGCCAGCAGCTTGGGAGGGGGAAACACTGAAGCTTTCTTT,.,TRBV5-6,.,TRBJ1-1
CASSQTAGRTYEQYF,TGTGCCAGCAGCCAGACTGCGGGGAGAACCTACGAGCAGTACTTC,.,TRBV6-2/TRBV6-3,.,TRBJ2-7
CSVEGAPSGEQFF,TGCAGCGTTGAGGGGGCCCCTTCGGGTGAGCAGTTCTTC,.,TRBV29-1,.,TRBJ2-1
CASSLEVRASGKENYEQYF,TGTGCCAGCAGCTTGGAAGTACGGGCTAGCGGAAAAGAAAACTACGAGCAGTACTTC,.,TRBV5-4,TRBD2,TRBJ2-7
CAINKSGQLYEQYF,TGTGCCATCAACAAGTCGGGACAACTCTACGAGCAGTACTTC,.,TRBV10-3,.,TRBJ2-7
CASSPSPLTTGALEKLFF,TGTGCCAGCTCACCTAGCCCCCTCACGACAGGGGCGCTTGAAAAACTGTTTTTT,.,TRBV18,TRBD1,TRBJ1-4
CAWSAVEGEQYF,TGTGCCTGGAGTGCCGTCGAGGGCGAGCAGTACTTC,.,TRBV30,.,TRBJ2-7
CATSDSYNIQYF,TGTGCCACCAGTGATTCCTACAACATTCAGTACTTC,.,TRBV24-1,.,TRBJ2-4
CASSLDHWGSPGGRTDTQYF,TGTGCCAGCAGCTTAGATCACTGGGGTTCGCCTGGGGGCAGAACAGATACGCAGTATTTT,.,TRBV11-2,.,TRBJ2-3
CASSLAEADGQGVQETQYF,TGTGCCAGCAGCTTAGCCGAGGCGGATGGACAGGGGGTACAAGAGACCCAGTACTTC,.,TRBV13,TRBD1,TRBJ2-5
CAWSPLSPILKETQYF,TGTGCCTGGAGTCCCCTCTCCCCAATTCTGAAAGAGACCCAGTACTTC,.,TRBV30,.,TRBJ2-5